These 28 T cell receptor beta chains came from one sample sequenced in a study of T-cell reconstitution after alpha-beta-depleted transplantation in children. Molecular barcoding with unique molecular identifiers was used for the TCRbeta library. TCRdb re-analysed the PCR reads in MiXCR, keeping a single row per CDR3 protein. The data hold some 490,000 distinct CDR3 sequences, with around 13% observed a single time. The source was PBMCs from the stem cell graft donor, collected from the stem cell graft. The receptors shown here come from a human donor who donated a stem cell graft to a child with combined immunodeficiency.

This clonotype was seen ten or more times. The chain combines TRBV9 with TRBJ2-7; perhaps TRBD1 as D (5 bases). Germline V gene data show CDR1 as SGDLS and CDR2 as YYNGEE. The CDR3 covers 15 residues. The V end was cut by 0 bases, the J end by 3 bases, with 13 bases between. The CDR3 is CASSVEGQAHYEQYF. CDR3 nucleotides: TGTGCCAGCAGCGTAGAGGGGCAGGCCCACTACGAGCAGTACTTC. The full variable domain, completed using reference TRBV9 and TRBJ2-7, is DSGVTQTPKHLITATGQRVTLRCSPRSGDLSVYWYQQSLDQGLQFLIQYYNGEERAKGNILERFSAQQFPDLHSELNLSSLELGDSALYFCASSVEGQAHYEQYFGPGTRLTVT.

In its sample, this clonotype was seen many times. V and J are TRBV6-5 and TRBJ2-7; 11 bases are a match to TRBD1. V lost 3 bases and J lost 3; bases outside the gene matches: 7. Germline V gene data show CDR1 as MNHEY and CDR2 as SVGAGI. This CDR3 contains 16 residues. DNA for the CDR3: TGTGCCAGCAGTTATGAGCCGGGACAGGGGGTCTACGAGCAGTACTTC. Its translation: CASSYEPGQGVYEQYF.

The chain links TRBV12-3 or TRBV12-4 to TRBJ2-2; 9 bases agree with TRBD2. J was trimmed by 5 bases and V by 5 bases; bases with no gene match: 3. The CDR3 has 14 residues. The CDR3 loop is CASSRTSETGELFF. The CDR3 DNA is TGTGCCAGCAGTAGGACTAGCGAGACCGGGGAGCTGTTTTTT.

This clonotype was detected only a few times. CDR3 in amino acids: CASSLSSGRALQGSEQYF. The CDR3 DNA sequence: TGTGCCAGCAGTTTATCCAGCGGGAGGGCCTTACAGGGTTCCGAGCAGTACTTC. The chain has TRBV27 and TRBJ2-7; TRBD2 matches at 10 bases. CDR3 length: 18 residues. The V gene's germline CDR1 is MNHEY and CDR2 SMNVEV (reference sequence). V shed 0 bases and J 6 bases; nucleotides not matched to a gene: 14.

This clonotype occurred a few times. The chain uses TRBV6-1 and TRBJ2-5, with a weak D call TRBD2 (6 bases). CDR1 is MNHNS and CDR2 is SASEGT in the germline V gene. Trimming took off 4 bases at V and 1 base at J, with 13 bases between the two ends. CDR3 length equals 15 residues. For the CDR3, the DNA is TGTGCCAGCAGTGCCGGAGGGACCAGCCAAGAGACCCAGTACTTC. It yields the protein CASSAGGTSQETQYF.

This clonotype appeared many times. V and J are TRBV12-3 or TRBV12-4 and TRBJ2-7; D not resolved. There are 13 residues in the CDR3. The ends were cut back, 2 bases at V and 4 bases at J, with 9 bases in the middle. The DNA for the CDR3 is TGTGCCAGCAGTTTAAGTGGAAGGTACGAGCAGTACTTC. The encoded protein is CASSLSGRYEQYF.

This rearrangement joins TRBV6-2 or TRBV6-3 to TRBJ2-1, with D perhaps assigned TRBD1 or TRBD2 (5 bases each). V was cut by 7 bases and J by 5 bases, with 12 bases left in between. Germline V gene lookup returns CDR1 MNHEY and CDR2 SVGEGT. The CDR3 is 13 residues long. The CDR3 sequence: CASNPGRNNEQFF. CDR3 DNA sequence: TGTGCCAGCAACCCGGGACGAAACAATGAGCAGTTCTTC.

This clonotype was recorded many times. The rearrangement joins TRBV19 to TRBJ2-5, with D possibly being TRBD1 or TRBD2 (6 bases each). CDR3 length equals 15 residues. Germline CDR1 and CDR2: LNHDA and SQIVND (reference sequence). Deletions cut 5 bases from V and 5 bases from J, with 18 bases between. CDR3 DNA sequence: TGTGCCAGTAGTGCGGAATCGGGGGCAGTTGAGACCCAGTACTTC. Its protein product is CASSAESGAVETQYF.

This clonotype was detected many times. This chain connects TRBV12-3 or TRBV12-4 to TRBJ1-2; D is ambiguous. The CDR3 loop spans 15 amino acids. V shed 6 bases and J shed 0 bases, with 14 bases lying between them. The CDR3 is CASRDTAAANYGYTF. The CDR3 bases are TGTGCCAGCAGGGATACAGCAGCAGCTAACTATGGCTACACCTTC.

This clonotype has a count of ten or more. The V gene is TRBV4-3, the J gene TRBJ2-1; 10 nucleotides align to TRBD2. The CDR3 runs 15 residues. With V trimmed by 2 bases and J by 7 bases, 5 bases remained unmatched. Germline-derived CDR1 and CDR2 are LGHNA and YSLEER. CDR3 residues: CASSQQLAGSNEQFF. CDR3 coding DNA: TGCGCCAGCAGCCAACAACTAGCGGGATCGAATGAGCAGTTCTTC.

This clonotype occurred a few times. This chain links TRBV4-3 with TRBJ2-7, with 9 bases identical to TRBD2. V shed 4 bases and J 2 bases; nucleotides not matched to a gene: 9. The germline V gene encodes CDR1 LGHNA and CDR2 YSLEER. The CDR3 sequence is 16 residues long. Here the CDR3 DNA reads TGCGCCAGCAGCCTGCTGACTAGCGGCAACCCCTACGAGCAGTACTTC. Residues: CASSLLTSGNPYEQYF.

There are many counts of this clonotype. The chain has TRBV10-3 and TRBJ2-3; TRBD1 matches at 9 bases. J was trimmed by 2 bases and V by 3 bases; bases with no gene match: 6. The germline gives CDR1 ENHRY, CDR2 SYGVKD. The length of the CDR3 is 16 residues. CDR3 region: CAISDYGQGPTDTQYF. The CDR3 DNA follows: TGTGCCATCAGTGATTATGGACAGGGGCCCACAGATACGCAGTATTTT.

DNA for the CDR3: TGTGCCAGTAGTACGCTGGTCGTGGAGCCCCAGCATTTT. Its translation: CASSTLVVEPQHF. The chain employs TRBV19 and TRBJ1-5; D not certain. The V gene's germline CDR1 is LNHDA and CDR2 SQIVND (reference sequence). The V end lost 4 bases, the J end lost 8 bases, and 12 bases lay between the germline ends. The CDR3 totals 13 residues.

This clonotype was seen repeatedly, ten times or more. This chain connects TRBV6-5 to TRBJ2-2, with D possibly TRBD1 on 6 matching bases. This CDR3 has 14 amino acids. V shed 2 bases and J shed 5 bases, with 9 bases lying between them. Germline loops: CDR1 MNHEY, CDR2 SVGAGI. The CDR3 DNA sequence: TGTGCCAGCAGTTACGGCACAGGGACCGGGGAGCTGTTTTTT. Its protein is CASSYGTGTGELFF.

The chain is built from TRBV12-3 or TRBV12-4 and TRBJ2-7; TRBD1 aligns across 8 bases. Germline trimming cut 6 bases from V and 4 bases from J; bases unmatched to any gene: 11. This CDR3 is built from 15 residues. The CDR3 loop reads CASRIGLGTGYEQYF. The CDR3 DNA sequence: TGTGCCAGCAGAATAGGGTTGGGGACAGGATACGAGCAGTACTTC.

The chain has TRBV12-3 or TRBV12-4 and TRBJ2-4; D perhaps matches TRBD2 (6 bases). CDR3 length equals 13 residues. V dropped 1 base and J dropped 12 bases, with 13 bases sitting between them. This CDR3 is CASSLEGRSGQYF. CDR3 bases: TGTGCCAGCAGTTTAGAGGGGAGGAGTGGTCAGTACTTC.

This clonotype was seen only a few times. The chain uses TRBV24-1 and TRBJ2-1; 12 bases line up with TRBD2. Germline V CDR1 and CDR2: KGHDR, SFDVKD. Germline trimming cut 4 bases from V and 9 bases from J; bases unmatched to any gene: 15. This CDR3 has 18 residues. CDR3 in amino acids: CATSDPGSASGGAGEQFF. Written as DNA, the CDR3 is TGTGCCACCAGTGACCCCGGTTCCGCTAGCGGGGGGGCGGGTGAGCAGTTCTTC.

There are a few counts of this clonotype. This chain joins TRBV5-4 and TRBJ2-1; tentative D call: TRBD2 (6 bases). With 4 bases removed from V and 0 bases from J, the gap between germline ends came to 14 bases. The CDR3 is 16 amino acids. From germline, CDR1 is SGHNT and CDR2 YYREEE (reference sequence). The CDR3 sequence is CASSPPSSGSYNEQFF. CDR3 nucleotides: TGTGCCAGCAGCCCCCCAAGTAGCGGCTCCTACAATGAGCAGTTCTTC.

Concerning this clonotype itself: The junction does not match germline at one end; this may be a read error. The chain has TRBV2 and TRBJ2-1, with a weak D call TRBD2 (5 bases). Germline CDR1 is SNHLY and CDR2 is FYNNEI. The CDR3 has 14 amino acids. The CDR3 coding sequence is TGTGCCAACAGTGACCGGGATGATCACAATGAGCAGTTCTTC. It codes for CANSDRDDHNEQFF. The full variable domain, completed using reference TRBV2 and TRBJ2-1, is EPEVTQTPSHQVTQMGQEVILRCVPISNHLYFYWYRQILGQKVEFLVSFYNNEISEKSEIFDDQFSVERPDGSNFTLKIRSTKLEDSAMYFCANSDRDDHNEQFFGPGTRLTVL.

This clonotype was counted a few times. The chain is built from TRBV12-3 or TRBV12-4 and TRBJ1-3; D is ambiguous. V shed 6 bases and J shed 0 bases, with 12 bases lying between them. The CDR3 is made up of 15 amino acids. CDR3 in amino acids: CASSTNTNSGNTIYF. The DNA for the CDR3 is TGTGCCAGCAGCACCAACACCAACTCTGGAAACACCATATATTTT.

There are a few counts of this clonotype. The chain carries TRBV18 and TRBJ2-7; perhaps TRBD2 as D (5 bases). The CDR3 is 14 residues long. With 3 bases removed from V and 3 bases from J, the gap between germline ends came to 12 bases. Germline V gives CDR1 KGHSH, CDR2 LQKENI. The CDR3 region has the DNA TGTGCCAGCTCACCCGCTAGCAACGGCTACGAGCAGTACTTC. Protein sequence: CASSPASNGYEQYF.

This clonotype showed up many times. The V call is TRBV20-1, the J call TRBJ1-3, with D hard to call. V lost 5 bases and J lost 3, with 5 bases in between. The CDR3 sequence is 11 residues long. Germline CDR1 is DFQATT and CDR2 is SNEGSKA (reference sequence). The CDR3 is CSAPDGNTIYF. The CDR3 nucleotides read TGCAGTGCTCCCGATGGAAACACCATATATTTT.

This clonotype was counted a few times. This chain joins TRBV4-3 and TRBJ1-1; D possibly corresponds to TRBD1 (5 bases). Trimming took 4 bases from V and 5 from J, leaving 14 bases between them. Looked up from germline, CDR1 is LGHNA and CDR2 is YSLEER. The CDR3 runs to 14 residues. CDR3 loop: CASSLGQSVTEAFF. In nucleotides, the CDR3 is TGCGCCAGCAGCCTCGGACAATCTGTTACTGAAGCTTTCTTT.

In this sample, this clonotype turned up many times. The rearrangement joins TRBV12-3 or TRBV12-4 to TRBJ1-1; D possibly corresponds to TRBD1 (5 bases). This CDR3 contains 13 residues. Trimming removed 3 bases from V and 1 base from J, with 6 bases in between. The CDR3, as DNA: TGTGCCAGCAGTTTCGGGGGGAACACTGAAGCTTTCTTT. Its translation is CASSFGGNTEAFF.

This clonotype was observed a handful of times. The rearrangement uses TRBV6-2 or TRBV6-3 and TRBJ1-1; 7 bases line up with TRBD1. V dropped 6 bases and J dropped 1; count of bases not matched to a gene: 5. This CDR3 has 14 residues. CDR1 is MNHEY and CDR2 is SVGEGT in the germline V gene. The CDR3 spells CASRLQGENTEAFF. The CDR3 DNA follows: TGTGCCAGCAGACTTCAGGGGGAGAACACTGAAGCTTTCTTT.

A few counts support this clonotype. The chain has TRBV6-2 or TRBV6-3 and TRBJ2-7, with a tentative D call TRBD1 (6 bases). V shed 5 bases and J shed 3 bases, with 20 bases lying between them. Germline V lookup: CDR1 MNHEY, CDR2 SVGEGT. CDR3 size: 16 residues. CDR3 coding DNA: TGTGCCAGCAGTCCCCTCCCCGGCAGGGGCCTCTACGAGCAGTACTTC. It translates to CASSPLPGRGLYEQYF.

In its sample, this clonotype was seen many times. The chain links TRBV5-1 to TRBJ1-1; perhaps TRBD1 as D (5 bases). In germline, CDR1 is SGHRS, CDR2 YFSETQ. Trimming left V 5 bases short and J 4 bases short, with 18 bases between. There are 15 residues in the CDR3. In DNA, the CDR3 is TGCGCCAGCAGTTCCCGGGGCGAGCTTACCACTGAAGCTTTCTTT. It yields the protein CASSSRGELTTEAFF.

This clonotype was observed many times. The rearrangement links TRBV5-1 to TRBJ2-7; D is unclear. V lost 1 base to trimming and J lost 3 bases, with 8 bases between them. The germline CDR1 and CDR2 sequences are SGHRS and YFSETQ. The CDR3 loop spans 13 amino acids. The CDR3 here is CASSLYGVYEQYF. CDR3 nucleotide sequence: TGCGCCAGCAGCTTGTACGGCGTCTACGAGCAGTACTTC.